This T cell receptor (beta chain) was identified during a study of control samples from healthy donors and cancer patients. Clones were read by immunoSEQ multiplex PCR, and TCRdb kept only the in-frame ones, dropping some. The sample yields tens of thousands of clones, around four fifths seen once. Germline CDR1 reads LNHDA; CDR2 reads SQIVND (reference sequence). The V end was cut by 3 bases, the J end by 7 bases, with 10 bases between. CDR3 length equals 13 residues. This receptor was taken from a man between 25 and 39 years old in good health. V gene TRBV19 combines with J gene TRBJ1-5; D remains ambiguous. The sample consisted of blood. The CDR3 reads CASSMSTWQPQHF. CDR3 sequence (DNA): TGTGCCAGTAGTATGAGTACGTGGCAGCCCCAGCATTTT.